One and the same sample provided the 20 T cell receptor beta chains below, sequenced in a study of tumor-infiltrating lymphocytes in primary liver carcinoma (TCRdb year 2017). The sample was run on an Illumina HiSeq 2500. A constant-region primer and ProtoScript II reverse transcriptase were used to reverse-transcribe TCRbeta-specific cDNA from around 540 ng total RNA. The TCRbeta libraries were prepared through three rounds of nested multiplex PCR following a slightly modified ARM-PCR procedure. Each of the first two PCR rounds ran for roughly 9 cycles using multiplex TRBV1-TRBV30 forward primers together with a Cbeta reverse primer. TCRdb cleaned the public reads at Q25 with fastp, built clones with MiXCR and kept in-frame beta chains. CDR3 protein sequences are deduplicated, and each keeps its most common genes and DNA. A total of 25,000 to 35,000 distinct CDR3 sequences appear in this sample, 76% of them only once. The top ten hold 35% to 40% of the sample.

Total RNA and DNA were co-extracted without cell sorting from roughly 20-30 mg of bulk tissue using the AllPrep DNA/RNA mini kit. The sample consisted of liver tumor tissue from sampling region 5. The cell subset or site tag for this specimen amounts to: tumor region T5, tumor centre. The receptors here all came from a man in his forties with primary liver carcinoma and hepatitis B virus infection.

The rearrangement joins TRBV10-3 to TRBJ2-7, with TRBD2 matching over 16 bases. Germline CDR1 reads ENHRY; CDR2 reads SYGVKD. With V trimmed by 7 bases and J by 5 bases, 17 bases remained unmatched. The CDR3 has 19 residues. CDR3 protein: CAITKRSGLAGGFPHEQYF. CDR3 nucleotides: TGTGCCATCACAAAACGATCGGGACTAGCGGGAGGGTTCCCCCACGAGCAGTACTTC.

V is TRBV11-1 and J is TRBJ2-1, with D unclear. V shed 4 bases and J shed 4 bases, with 17 bases lying between them. This CDR3 is 16 amino acids long. Per germline, CDR1 SGHAT and CDR2 FQDESV (reference sequence). CDR3: CASSYSSGGSYNEQFF. The CDR3 DNA reads TGTGCCAGCAGCTATTCTTCAGGTGGCAGTTACAATGAGCAGTTCTTC.

In the case of this clonotype: A much larger clone differs by one base, so this may be a read error. This sequence joins TRBV6-1 and TRBJ2-7; perhaps TRBD2 as D (6 bases). The CDR3 extends over 11 amino acids. The V gene's germline CDR1 is MNHNS and CDR2 SASEGT. The CDR3 loop reads CANSGPGRENF. CDR3 nucleotide sequence: TGTGCCAACAGTGGACCGGGACGGGAGAACTTC.

The count of this clonotype is one. The junction and the germline gene differ at one end; a read error may be behind it. The chain recombines TRBV28 with TRBJ1-5; D not certain. This CDR3 contains 14 residues. Germline V CDR1 and CDR2: MDHEN, SYDVKM. The CDR3 reads CASSPLAGTQPQHF. The CDR3 DNA is TGTGCAAGCAGCCCCCTGGCAGGAACCCAGCCCCAGCATTTT.

V gene TRBV11-1 combines with J gene TRBJ2-3; the D is unclear. V gave up 5 bases and J gave up 7 bases, with 16 bases separating them. The CDR3 length is 14 residues. Germline-derived CDR1 and CDR2 are SGHAT and FQDESV (reference sequence). In DNA, the CDR3 is TGTGCCAGCAGCATGGTGGACGGCGCAAATACGCAGTATTTT. Protein product: CASSMVDGANTQYF. Full variable domain (rest looked up from reference TRBV11-1 and TRBJ2-3): EAEVAQSPRYKITEKSQAVAFWCDPISGHATLYWYRQILGQGPELLVQFQDESVVDDSQLPKDRFSAERLKGVDSTLKIQPAELGDSAMYLCASSMVDGANTQYFGPGTRLTVL.

This clonotype came up once. The rearrangement uses TRBV6-6 and TRBJ2-7; 7 bases line up with TRBD2. Trimming at V came to 8 bases and at J to 9 bases, leaving 16 bases not matched to a gene. Germline V gives CDR1 MNHNY, CDR2 SVGAGI (reference sequence). This CDR3 has 14 residues. CDR3 nucleotides: TGTGCCAGCCTTCCCACAGGAGCCTCGGGGGGGCAGTACTTC. This translates into CASLPTGASGGQYF.

This clonotype has more than one count but fewer than ten. The V call is TRBV11-2, the J call TRBJ2-7; 9 nucleotides line up with TRBD1. Germline lookup yields CDR1 SGHAT and CDR2 FQNNGV. This CDR3 spans 15 amino acids. V trimming: 2 bases; J trimming: 5 bases; junction bases outside the gene matches: 7. CDR3 nucleotides: TGTGCCAGCAGCTTACGATGGACAGGGGAAAACGAGCAGTACTTC. It translates to CASSLRWTGENEQYF.

Concerning this clonotype itself: The junction and the germline gene differ at one end; a read error may be behind it. The chain combines TRBV11-1 with TRBJ2-5, with 7 positions matching TRBD1. The V gene's germline CDR1 is SGHAT and CDR2 FQDESV (reference sequence). The CDR3 sequence is 14 residues long. The CDR3 sequence is CASGGQVEVETQSF. The CDR3 DNA sequence: TGTGCCAGCGGTGGACAGGTGGAGGTGGAGACCCAGTCTTTC.

This clonotype was seen more than once but under ten times. The chain uses TRBV2 and TRBJ2-1, with 8 bases identical to TRBD2. This CDR3 is 12 amino acids long. The germline V gene has CDR1 SNHLY and CDR2 FYNNEI. With 5 bases clipped from V and 12 bases from J, the junction kept 6 bases outside the gene matches. The DNA for the CDR3 is TGTGCCAGCAGTCGCGGACTAGCCGGGCAGTTCTTC. This translates into CASSRGLAGQFF.

This rearrangement joins TRBV11-2 to TRBJ2-3; D not certain. The J call may be in error: the DNA end matches TRBJ1-5 better. The CDR3 loop spans 12 amino acids. Germline lookup yields CDR1 SGHAT and CDR2 FQNNGV. As DNA, the CDR3 is TGTGCCAGCAGCGCCAGCATAGACACGCAGCATTTT. Translation: CASSASIDTQHF.

The CDR3 here is CSVPCSGGTGELFF. DNA of the CDR3: TGCAGTGTTCCATGTAGCGGAGGGACCGGGGAGCTGTTTTTT. The V and J genes are TRBV29-1 and TRBJ2-2; D is possibly TRBD2 (6 bases). From germline, CDR1 is SQVTM and CDR2 ANQGSEA. This CDR3 region has 14 residues.

Ten or more counts support this clonotype. The chain carries TRBV30 and TRBJ1-2, with no clear D. The germline CDR1 and CDR2 sequences are GTSNPN and SVGIG (reference sequence). This CDR3 has 14 residues. V lost 0 bases and J lost 5, with 13 bases in between. In DNA form, the CDR3 reads TGTGCCTGGAGTGTCCCTGAAGGGTTTTATGGCTACACCTTC. It yields the protein CAWSVPEGFYGYTF.

As to this clonotype: The junction departs from the called germline gene at one end, perhaps through a read error. The chain uses TRBV6-5 and TRBJ2-7, with 9 bases that match TRBD1. The CDR3 consists of 13 residues. Germline V CDR1 and CDR2: MNHEY, SVGAGI. The CDR3, as DNA: TGTGCCAACAGTGTCTCACAGGGGGCAAAGCAGTACTTC. Its translation: CANSVSQGAKQYF.

This chain joins TRBV6-6 and TRBJ2-7, with D tentatively TRBD1 (6 bases). The CDR3 has 14 residues. V lost 9 bases and J lost 3, with 18 bases in between. Germline-derived CDR1 and CDR2 are MNHNY and SVGAGI (reference sequence). CDR3: CASNPGQMGYEQYF. In nucleotides, the CDR3 is TGTGCCAGTAACCCAGGACAGATGGGCTACGAGCAGTACTTC.

With respect to this clonotype: Since the CDR3 does not end with the conserved phenylalanine or tryptophan, this likely comes from a read error. The CDR3 region has the DNA TGTGCCATCAGCGAGACTCCAAGAGGAACAAATGAAAAACTGTTTTAT. It yields the protein CAISETPRGTNEKLFY. The chain uses TRBV11-2 and TRBJ1-4; D uncertain. CDR1 and CDR2 from the germline V gene are SGHAT and FQNNGV. The CDR3 is made up of 16 amino acids.

This clonotype was detected only once. The conserved closing phenylalanine or tryptophan is absent in this CDR3, likely reflecting a read error. J is TRBJ2-3 and V is TRBV11-2; D gene unclear. The CDR3 runs 14 residues. Germline V gene lookup returns CDR1 SGHAT and CDR2 FQNNGV. The CDR3 here is CVSSLELYTDTQYY. Written as DNA, the CDR3 is TGTGTCAGCAGCCTAGAACTTTACACCGATACGCAGTATTAT.

On this clonotype: This likely comes from a read error, as the CDR3 has no conserved phenylalanine or tryptophan at its end. Because the CDR3's place on the DNA is in doubt, the DNA is left out and the CDR3 is given as listed by TCRdb. The V call is TRBV5-5, the J call TRBJ1-6; no DNA check was done on the table's D call, TRBD1. Germline CDR1 is SGHKS and CDR2 is YYEKEE (reference sequence). The CDR3 region is 14 residues in length, termini included. The CDR3 spells CASTPGNYNSPHHL.

This clonotype is deemed medium-sized. The chain is built from TRBV6-5 and TRBJ2-7; 9 nucleotides align to TRBD1. The CDR3 totals 13 residues. V trimming: 5 bases; J trimming: 8 bases; junction bases outside the gene matches: 7. CDR1 and CDR2 (germline): MNHEY, SVGAGI. The CDR3 reads CASSVSQGAKQYF. The CDR3 nucleotides are TGTGCCAGCAGTGTTTCACAGGGGGCAAAGCAGTACTTC.

The chain has TRBV4-2 and TRBJ2-3; TRBD2 might be the D (6 bases). This CDR3 has 18 residues. Germline lookup yields CDR1 LGHNA and CDR2 YNFKEQ. Between the trimmed V and J ends, which lost 6 bases and 2 bases, there was a span of 24 bases. CDR3 nucleotide sequence: TGTGCCAGCAGGCAACTGGCGCTTCTAGCGAGAGCCACAGATACGCAGTATTTT. Encoded protein: CASRQLALLARATDTQYF.

A few counts support this clonotype. The V and J genes are TRBV2 and TRBJ1-1; 7 bases agree with TRBD1. V shed 6 bases and J 6 bases; nucleotides not matched to a gene: 10. The germline CDR1 and CDR2 sequences are SNHLY and FYNNEI. The CDR3 has 14 residues. The CDR3 DNA sequence: TGTGCCAGCAGGGTAGGGGGCGCGGACTCTGAAGCTTTCTTT. Translating it yields CASRVGGADSEAFF.